Shown below are 8 T cell receptor beta chains from a single sample sequenced in a study of response to subunit inactivated influenza vaccine (dated by TCRdb to 2017 to 2018). Library preparation used RT-PCR. The run used an Illumina HiSeq 2500. The public sequencing data were trimmed at Q25 with fastp and processed into clonotypes with MiXCR by TCRdb, which kept only in-frame beta chains. Records with the same CDR3 protein are collapsed into one entry carrying the most frequent genes and DNA. The sample table lists around 530,000 distinct CDR3 sequences, approximately 12% of them with a count of one. About 9.4% of the sample is in the top ten clones. The source was PBMCs from blood, collected on the day of vaccination. Receptors were obtained from a man in his forties or fifties who received an inactivated influenza vaccine. Donor details come from another sample of the same person, matched by shared clones.

This clonotype was counted at least ten times. V is TRBV2 and J is TRBJ2-3; TRBD2 aligns across 14 bases. Unmatched junction bases numbered 5, after V lost 6 bases and J lost 0 bases. Germline lookup yields CDR1 SNHLY and CDR2 FYNNEI. The CDR3 is made up of 17 amino acids. DNA for the CDR3: TGTGCCAGCAGGAGGACTAGCGGGGGGCTTAGCACAGATACGCAGTATTTT. Amino acid sequence: CASRRTSGGLSTDTQYF.

The table lists this clonotype with a few counts. The chain has TRBV20-1 and TRBJ2-1; 8 bases map to TRBD2. CDR3 size: 17 residues. After removal of 0 bases from V and 0 bases from J, the junction contained 7 bases not matched to a gene. Germline values: CDR1 DFQATT, CDR2 SNEGSKA (reference sequence). CDR3 DNA: TGCAGTGCTAGAGATGAGGCGGGGGGAAGCTCCTACAATGAGCAGTTCTTC. Protein: CSARDEAGGSSYNEQFF.

The chain employs TRBV13 and TRBJ2-7; 7 bases map to TRBD1. The CDR3 is 11 residues long. The junction had 5 bases not matched to a gene; V was cut back by 8 bases and J by 7 bases. CDR1 is PRHDT, CDR2 FYEKMQ, per germline (reference sequence). CDR3 DNA: TGTGCCAGCCAAGGGACAGATGAGCAGTACTTC. This gives the protein CASQGTDEQYF. The whole variable domain, filled in from reference TRBV13 and TRBJ2-7, reads AAGVIQSPRHLIKEKRETATLKCYPIPRHDTVYWYQQGPGQDPQFLISFYEKMQSDKGSIPDRFSAQQFSDYHSELNMSSLELGDSALYFCASQGTDEQYFGPGTRLTVT.

This clonotype was counted at least ten times. The rearrangement links TRBV27 to TRBJ2-7, with a weak D call TRBD2 (6 bases). The CDR3 covers 16 residues. From germline, CDR1 is MNHEY and CDR2 SMNVEV (reference sequence). Trimming removed 6 bases at V and 4 bases at J, with 22 bases between. CDR3 in DNA: TGTGCCAGCAGACCCCTCCGACCGGGACTGACATACGAGCAGTACTTC. It translates to CASRPLRPGLTYEQYF.

The chain is built from TRBV24-1 and TRBJ2-5; D not certain. V was trimmed by 3 bases and J by 7 bases, leaving 11 bases between them. Per the germline V gene, CDR1 is KGHDR and CDR2 is SFDVKD. CDR3 size: 13 residues. DNA of the CDR3: TGTGCCACCAGTGATAGGGCAATCGGGACCCAGTACTTC. This gives the protein CATSDRAIGTQYF.

Only a few counts were recorded for this clonotype. V usage is TRBV20-1 and J usage is TRBJ1-2; the match to TRBD1 covers 11 bases. This CDR3 region has 15 residues. The V segment lost 3 bases and the J segment 6 bases; nucleotides outside the gene matches: 9. Germline assignment: CDR1 DFQATT and CDR2 SNEGSKA (reference sequence). The CDR3 protein is CSARKDRGLRDGYTF. The CDR3 bases are TGCAGTGCTAGGAAGGACAGGGGGCTCAGAGATGGCTACACCTTC.

The chain has TRBV12-3 or TRBV12-4 and TRBJ1-1; the D is unclear. The CDR3 consists of 14 residues. V lost 6 bases and J lost 0, with 11 bases in between. CDR3 nucleotides: TGTGCCAGCAGAATGGACGGATTGAACACTGAAGCTTTCTTT. This translates into CASRMDGLNTEAFF.

The chain has TRBV27 and TRBJ2-5; weak D call: TRBD2 (7 bases). CDR1 and CDR2 from the germline V gene are MNHEY and SMNVEV (reference sequence). The CDR3 runs 15 residues. V shed 7 bases and J shed 5 bases, with 20 bases lying between them. CDR3 in DNA: TGTGCCAGCACTACGAAAGGGGGGGCTGACGAGACCCAGTACTTC. It codes for CASTTKGGADETQYF.